The 8 T cell receptor beta chains listed next were all sequenced from one sample in a study of blood T cell repertoires in COVID-19. Sequencing was performed with immunoSEQ multiplex PCR; in TCRdb, only in-frame clones are kept and a portion is missing. The repertoire has around 370,000 clones, about 88% of them found once; the top ten carry roughly 6.6%. Material for sequencing was peripheral blood. These receptors all stem from an older woman with COVID-19, enrolled during active disease.

The chain combines TRBV5-1 with TRBJ1-4, with a weak D call TRBD1 (5 bases). The germline V gene has CDR1 SGHRS and CDR2 YFSETQ. The CDR3 totals 13 residues. Trimming cost V 3 bases and J 7 bases, with 10 bases left between them. The CDR3 coding sequence is TGCGCCAGCAGCTCCCAGGGAACTGAAAAACTGTTTTTT. Translating it yields CASSSQGTEKLFF.

This clone was seen more than once but under ten times. The chain uses TRBV30 and TRBJ1-2; 7 positions agree with TRBD1. The V gene's germline CDR1 is GTSNPN and CDR2 SVGIG (reference sequence). CDR3 length: 13 amino acids. V dropped 4 bases and J dropped 4; count of bases not matched to a gene: 6. CDR3 DNA: TGTGCCTGGAACCTCAGGGGGGTCTATGGCTACACCTTC. Translating gives CAWNLRGVYGYTF.

This clone was seen only a few times. The chain recombines TRBV5-1 with TRBJ2-7; TRBD1 aligns across 8 bases. V lost 4 bases to trimming and J lost 1 base; unmatched junction nucleotides: 4. CDR3 length: 14 amino acids. Germline-derived CDR1 and CDR2 are SGHRS and YFSETQ. This CDR3 reads CASSPTGVSYEQYF. DNA of the CDR3: TGCGCCAGCAGCCCGACAGGGGTTTCCTACGAGCAGTACTTC.

The gene calls are TRBV2 and TRBJ1-2; 7 positions agree with TRBD1. V lost 4 bases, J lost 4 bases, and 6 bases stayed unmatched. Germline V lookup: CDR1 SNHLY, CDR2 FYNNEI. The CDR3 is 14 amino acids. CDR3 residues: CASSVTGVGYGYTF. CDR3 in DNA: TGTGCCAGCAGTGTCACAGGGGTTGGCTATGGCTACACCTTC.

V is TRBV28 and J is TRBJ1-5, with D perhaps TRBD1 (5 bases). Trimming removed 4 bases at V and 8 bases at J, with 15 bases between. The germline CDR1 and CDR2 sequences are MDHEN and SYDVKM. This CDR3 contains 14 residues. CDR3 sequence: CASSSGGEVEPQHF. CDR3 sequence (DNA): TGTGCCAGCAGTTCCGGGGGGGAAGTGGAGCCCCAGCATTTT.

This sequence joins TRBV5-6 and TRBJ2-7; maybe TRBD2 (6 bases). Per germline, CDR1 SGHDT and CDR2 YYEEEE. The germline V and J ends were trimmed by 3 bases and 6 bases, with 13 bases remaining between them. The length of the CDR3 is 13 residues. CDR3 DNA: TGTGCCAGCAGCTCCGCGGGGTTCGGCGAGCAGTACTTC. Its protein is CASSSAGFGEQYF.

The V and J genes are TRBV19 and TRBJ1-4, with 10 bases matching TRBD1. Losses at the gene ends were 7 bases for V and 10 bases for J; bases not matched to a gene: 21. Germline assignment: CDR1 LNHDA and CDR2 SQIVND (reference sequence). CDR3 length: 18 amino acids. As DNA, the CDR3 is TGTGCCAGTACAGTGCCGGCGGGCGGGACAGGGGCCCTTGGAAAACTGTTTTTT. Translated, it gives CASTVPAGGTGALGKLFF.

The chain couples TRBV5-1 to TRBJ2-3; maybe TRBD1 (6 bases). V lost 9 bases, J lost 2 bases, and 13 bases lay in between. CDR1 is SGHRS and CDR2 is YFSETQ in the germline V gene. CDR3 size: 13 residues. CDR3 loop: CATGVGFTDTQYF. The CDR3 DNA reads TGCGCCACAGGGGTGGGCTTCACAGATACGCAGTATTTT.